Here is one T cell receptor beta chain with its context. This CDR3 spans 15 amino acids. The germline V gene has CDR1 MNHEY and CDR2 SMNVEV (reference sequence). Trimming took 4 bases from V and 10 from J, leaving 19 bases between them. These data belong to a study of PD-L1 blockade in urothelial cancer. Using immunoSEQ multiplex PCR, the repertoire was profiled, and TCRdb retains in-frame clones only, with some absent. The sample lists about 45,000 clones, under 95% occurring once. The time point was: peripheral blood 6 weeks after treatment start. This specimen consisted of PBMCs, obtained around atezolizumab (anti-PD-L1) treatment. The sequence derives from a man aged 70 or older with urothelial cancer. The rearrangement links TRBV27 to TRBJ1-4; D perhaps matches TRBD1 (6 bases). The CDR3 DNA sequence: TGTGCCAGCAGTTCCGGACTCCGGGGGGCAGGAAAACTGTTTTTT. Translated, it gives CASSSGLRGAGKLFF. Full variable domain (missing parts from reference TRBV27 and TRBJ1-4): EAQVTQNPRYLITVTGKKLTVTCSQNMNHEYMSWYRQDPGLGLRQIYYSMNVEVTDKGDVPEGYKVSRKEKRNFPLILESPSPNQTSLYFCASSSGLRGAGKLFFGSGTQLSVL.